This TCR beta chain is drawn from a study of blood T cells in healthy people across ages (dated by TCRdb to between 2014 and 2017). Looking at the study overall: Template switching captured roughly one uniquely barcoded TCR beta cDNA molecule per two T cells in model experiments. Age-related changes in TCR beta repertoire diversity were measured in the study by deep sequencing normalized with unique cDNA molecular identifiers. Four age groups were formed from the donors: young (average roughly 15 years), middle-aged (just under 40), aged (roughly 59) and long-lived (around 82). To avoid experimental bias, donors of different ages were randomly spread across the sequencing lanes. Using the same blood draw, the study looked at two additional independent replicas of 1 million unique cDNA reads for two donors, one aged 18 to 30 and the other aged 80 or older. Broad study findings and their caveats: A strong correlation was found between observed TCR beta diversity and the percentage of naive T cells measured by flow cytometry. Bulk unsorted PBMC profiling prevented conclusive comparison of naive and antigen-experienced compartments. Because the CMV infection status of the donors was unknown, age-related changes in expanded clonotypes may potentially have been confounded. Total diversity estimates from one million sequenced T cells were considered lower bounds and underestimates. Compared with the aged group, more naive CD4+ T cells, fewer expanded clones and increased TCR diversity were shown by the long-lived group, suggesting age selection. Observed TCR beta diversity per million T cells fell roughly linearly with age, and a significant reduction was already apparent by age around 44.

A word on this clonotype: The antigen this receptor binds is unknown. Nothing much larger sits one base from this clone, and base qualities are not available.

Library construction relied on 5' RACE. This sample was sequenced with an Illumina HiSeq 2500. The second PCR ran for about 6 to 11 cycles and used a J-beta primer mix along with a sample-barcoded 5' primer. Each TCR beta cDNA molecule received a unique molecular identifier from a template-switch 5' adaptor carrying 12 random nucleotides. Each sample yielded at least 3 million CDR3-containing paired-end reads. All of the RNA was converted into first-strand cDNA using the Mint cDNA synthesis kit, with a TRBC-specific oligonucleotide serving as the primer. After uracil-DNA glycosylase treatment, a first 18-cycle PCR used universal primers M1SS and BC2_uni_R on all cDNA. The paper's processing steps were these. For normalization, 1 million high-quality reads were randomly selected from each sample, with every read carrying a distinct molecular identifier. Instead of being binned into consensus sequences, reads with shared molecular identifiers were discarded. MiTCR, run with a Q25 quality threshold and the strictest error-elimination algorithm, handled CDR3 identification, clonotype clustering and error correction. A nonparametric unseen species model using Euler transformation provided a lower-bound estimate of total TCR beta diversity. The public reads were run again by TCRdb, first through fastp at Q25 and then through MiXCR, and only productive beta chains were kept. Identical CDR3 proteins give one entry, which carries the most common genes and DNA. The V and J calls shown here were made by TCRdb, not taken from the authors' results. Counted in this sample were about 680,000 distinct CDR3 sequences; roughly 49% of them appeared once. The ten largest clonotypes hold under 35% of the sample.

The donors were 40 or so Caucasian individuals from Russia, aged roughly 6 to 90 years, who were systemically healthy. Each donor gave 8 to 10 milliliters of peripheral blood, collected into EDTA-treated Vacutainer tubes. PBMCs were isolated by Ficoll-Paque density-gradient centrifugation, with at least 7 million obtained per sample. Total RNA was extracted from PBMCs with Trizol reagent, with at least 5.5 micrograms obtained per sample. Naive CD45RAhigh/CD27high T cell percentages were measured by flow cytometry on a PBMC aliquot from every donor. Sequenced sample: blood. The receptor was isolated from a woman in her fifties or sixties in good health.

In nucleotide form, the sequence is TGTGCCATCAAAACACCGCTTGGGACTAGCGGGAATTTTGTCACAGATACGCAGTATTTT. Translated, this is CAIKTPLGTSGNFVTDTQYF. The rearrangement joined TRBV10-3 to TRBJ2-3, with 13 central nucleotides matching TRBD2. Measured from the cysteine to the phenylalanine, the CDR3 is 20 residues long. Here the CDR3 DNA is all that survives: 60 bases in frame from base 1. Looking up the germline V gene yields CDR1 ENHRY and CDR2 SYGVKD. Germline trimming amounts to 7 bases on V and 2 bases on J, with 18 as the count of junction bases outside the gene matches.